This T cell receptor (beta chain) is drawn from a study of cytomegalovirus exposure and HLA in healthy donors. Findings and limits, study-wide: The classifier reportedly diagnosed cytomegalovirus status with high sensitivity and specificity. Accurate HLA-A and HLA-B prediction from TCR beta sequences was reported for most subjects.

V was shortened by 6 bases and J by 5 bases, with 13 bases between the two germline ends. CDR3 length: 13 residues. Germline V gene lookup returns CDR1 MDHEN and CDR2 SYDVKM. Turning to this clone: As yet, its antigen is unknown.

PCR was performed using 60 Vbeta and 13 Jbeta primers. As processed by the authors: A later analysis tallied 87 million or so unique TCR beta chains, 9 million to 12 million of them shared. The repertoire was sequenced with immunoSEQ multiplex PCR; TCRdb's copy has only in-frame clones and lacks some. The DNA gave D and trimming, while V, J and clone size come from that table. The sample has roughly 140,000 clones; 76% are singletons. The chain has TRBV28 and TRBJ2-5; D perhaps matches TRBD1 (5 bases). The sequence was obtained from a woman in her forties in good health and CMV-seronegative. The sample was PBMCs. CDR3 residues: CASRRRDEETQYF. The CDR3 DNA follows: TGTGCCAGCAGACGCAGGGATGAGGAGACCCAGTACTTC.